The rows below give T cell receptor beta chains drawn from one sample of a study of blood T cell repertoires in COVID-19. The protocol was immunoSEQ multiplex PCR, while the TCRdb copy is restricted to in-frame clones and leaves out a portion. The sample records fewer than 350,000 clones, about 87% being singletons. Sequenced material: peripheral blood. Receptors were obtained from a woman in her 50s who had recovered from COVID-19. Each CDR3 is given with its conserved first and last residue. A D gene is named only where the DNA matches it firmly. Size values are once, few and many counts, or a class for expanded clones, and some rows have none.

j_call | clone_size | v_call | d_call | cdr3_nt | cdr3_aa
TRBJ1-1 | . | TRBV30 | . | TGTGCCTGGAGTGCGACAGGGAACACTGAAGCTTTCTTT | CAWSATGNTEAFF
TRBJ2-2 | . | TRBV11-2 | . | TGTGCCAGCAGCTTCAGGACAACGAACACCGGGGAGCTGTTTTTT | CASSFRTTNTGELFF
TRBJ2-7 | once | TRBV19 | . | TGTGCCAGTAGTATCCGGGACACCTCCTACGAGCAGTACTTC | CASSIRDTSYEQYF
TRBJ1-2 | . | TRBV2 | . | TGTGCCAGCAGCTTAGGCGGATACTATGGCTACACCTTC | CASSLGGYYGYTF
TRBJ2-2 | . | TRBV6-5 | TRBD1 | TGTGCCAGCAGTTATGACAGGGGGCGCGCCGGGGAGCTGTTTTTT | CASSYDRGRAGELFF
TRBJ1-5 | . | TRBV28 | . | TGTGCCAGCAGTCGGGTGCAGGGATTAAGCAATCAGCCCCAGCATTTT | CASSRVQGLSNQPQHF
TRBJ2-7 | . | TRBV15 | . | TGTGCCACCAGCAGAGATCGGGGCTACGAGCAGTACTTC | CATSRDRGYEQYF
TRBJ2-5 | once | TRBV18 | . | TGTGCCAGCTCACCTAGGGGTCGGCGGGAGACCCAGTACTTC | CASSPRGRRETQYF
TRBJ1-1 | . | TRBV6-6 | . | TGTGCCAGCAGTTACTCCGAGATGAACACTGAAGCTTTCTTT | CASSYSEMNTEAFF
TRBJ1-4 | once | TRBV4-3 | TRBD1 | TGCGCCAGCAGCCAGGGACAGGGAAGGGAAAAACTGTTTTTT | CASSQGQGREKLFF
TRBJ2-3 | once | TRBV30 | . | TGTGCCTGGACCCCGGGGGTCTCCACAGATACGCAGTATTTT | CAWTPGVSTDTQYF
TRBJ2-3 | . | TRBV5-4 | TRBD2 | TGTGCCGCGGGCCGGACTAGCGGGAGGTCGGCAGATACGCAGTATTTT | CAAGRTSGRSADTQYF
TRBJ2-7 | . | TRBV25-1 | TRBD1 | TGTGCCAGCAGTGATGGGACAGCTGATTCCTACGAGCAGTACTTC | CASSDGTADSYEQYF
TRBJ1-2 | . | TRBV3-1/TRBV3-2 | TRBD1 | TGTGCCAGCAGCCATGGACAGGTCGCTAACTATGGCTACACCTTC | CASSHGQVANYGYTF
TRBJ2-5 | . | TRBV7-2 | TRBD2 | TGTGCCAGCAGCTTTGGGGAGGGGGAGACCCAGTACTTC | CASSFGEGETQYF
TRBJ2-3 | . | TRBV9 | . | TGTGCCAGCAGCGTATATGCAGATACGCAGTATTTT | CASSVYADTQYF
TRBJ1-1 | . | TRBV5-4 | . | TGTGCCAGCAGCTTGGCTATTCAGGACTCTGAAGCTTTCTTT | CASSLAIQDSEAFF
TRBJ2-1 | . | TRBV7-2 | . | TGTGCCAGCAGCCCAGAGGTTGTGTCCTACAATGAGCAGTTCTTC | CASSPEVVSYNEQFF